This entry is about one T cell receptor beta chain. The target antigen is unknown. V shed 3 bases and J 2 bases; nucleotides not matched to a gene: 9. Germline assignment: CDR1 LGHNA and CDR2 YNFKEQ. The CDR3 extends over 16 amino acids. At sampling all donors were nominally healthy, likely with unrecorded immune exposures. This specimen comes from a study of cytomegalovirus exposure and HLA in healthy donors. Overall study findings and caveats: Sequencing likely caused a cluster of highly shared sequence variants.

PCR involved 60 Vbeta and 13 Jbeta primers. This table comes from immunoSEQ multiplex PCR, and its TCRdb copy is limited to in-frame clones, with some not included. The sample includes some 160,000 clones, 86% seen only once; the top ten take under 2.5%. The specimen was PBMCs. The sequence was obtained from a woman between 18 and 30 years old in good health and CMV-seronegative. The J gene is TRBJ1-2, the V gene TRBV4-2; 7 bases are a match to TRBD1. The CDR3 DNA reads TGTGCCAGCAGCCAGTTAATCCAACAGGGGAACTATGGCTACACCTTC. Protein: CASSQLIQQGNYGYTF.